Presented here are 11 T cell receptor beta chains from one specimen sequenced in a study of T cell repertoires in cytomegalovirus infection. TCRdb called the reads again in MiXCR, with one record for every CDR3 protein. The repertoire has 800,000 to 950,000 distinct CDR3 sequences, 30% to 35% of them found once; the top ten carry around 12%. These receptors lack a known antigen. This specimen consisted of cultured CD8+ T cells from PBMCs, obtained from culture after CMV antigen stimulation. Receptor source: a human donor in good health (CMV status not recorded). Some clones in this sample may be carry-over from other donors' samples.

This rearrangement joins TRBV7-6 to TRBJ1-2; D unresolved. The CDR3 is 12 amino acids. Trimming removed 6 bases from V and 7 bases from J, with 12 bases in between. Germline CDR1 SGHVS, CDR2 FNYEAQ. The CDR3 DNA reads as TGTGCCAGCAGTAGTAACTATGGTGGCTACACCTTC. Protein product: CASSSNYGGYTF.

The genes are TRBV27 and TRBJ2-3, with D unresolved. Germline V gene data show CDR1 as MNHEY and CDR2 as SMNVEV (reference sequence). V was pared by 4 bases and J by 2 bases, with 7 bases between. The length of the CDR3 is 13 residues. The CDR3 protein is CASSSPNTDTQYF. The CDR3 DNA reads TGTGCCAGCAGTTCCCCGAACACAGATACGCAGTATTTT.

The J gene is TRBJ1-2, the V gene TRBV7-9; D not certain. V was shortened by 2 bases and J by 8 bases, with 12 bases between the two germline ends. The CDR3 totals 13 residues. Germline CDR1 SEHNR, CDR2 FQNEAQ (reference sequence). CDR3 bases: TGTGCCAGCAGCTTACTAATCTGGCACGGCTACACCTTC. Its protein is CASSLLIWHGYTF.

V and J are TRBV7-9 and TRBJ2-1; 10 bases map to TRBD2. The V and J ends lost 8 bases and 0 bases, in that order; junction bases with no gene match: 16. The CDR3 consists of 19 residues. Germline CDR1 and CDR2: SEHNR and FQNEAQ (reference sequence). The CDR3 region is CASLDPGLAPRSSYNEQFF. The CDR3 DNA sequence: TGTGCCAGCTTAGACCCGGGACTAGCGCCTAGGAGCTCCTACAATGAGCAGTTCTTC.

CDR3 coding DNA: TGTGCCAGCAGTGAAGACAGGGCTGGGGCCAACGTCCTGACTTTC. Residues: CASSEDRAGANVLTF. The rearrangement links TRBV6-1 to TRBJ2-6; a weak D match, TRBD1 (6 bases). The germline V and J ends were trimmed by 1 base and 2 bases, with 6 bases remaining between them. Germline-derived CDR1 and CDR2 are MNHNS and SASEGT. The CDR3 is 15 amino acids.

The chain recombines TRBV7-6 with TRBJ2-1, with 9 bases that match TRBD2. Germline trimming cut 1 base from V and 8 bases from J; bases unmatched to any gene: 6. The CDR3 is 15 amino acids. Germline CDR1 is SGHVS and CDR2 is FNYEAQ. This chain's CDR3 is CASSLEAGGRDEQFF. CDR3 sequence (DNA): TGTGCCAGCAGCTTAGAAGCGGGGGGCAGGGATGAGCAGTTCTTC. The full variable domain, its missing parts supplied by reference TRBV7-6 and TRBJ2-1, is GAGVSQSPRYKVTKRGQDVALRCDPISGHVSLYWYRQALGQGPEFLTYFNYEAQQDKSGLPNDRFSAERPEGSISTLTIQRTEQRDSAMYRCASSLEAGGRDEQFFGPGTRLTVL.

This CDR3 reads CASRDGLNSPLHF. CDR3 in DNA: TGTGCCAGCAGGGACGGACTAAATTCACCCCTCCACTTT. The rearrangement uses TRBV6-2 or TRBV6-3 and TRBJ1-6; D unresolved. CDR3 length equals 13 residues. The V gene lost 6 bases and the J gene lost 7 bases, with 10 bases spanning the gap. The germline V gene has CDR1 MNHEY and CDR2 SVGEGT.

The chain combines TRBV7-9 with TRBJ1-1, with D perhaps TRBD1 (5 bases). CDR1 is SEHNR and CDR2 is FQNEAQ in the germline V gene (reference sequence). The CDR3 loop spans 14 amino acids. V lost 5 bases and J 6 bases, leaving 16 bases between the germline ends. The CDR3 DNA is TGTGCCAGCAGCCCAGCAGACAGTCGCGCTGAAGCTTTCTTT. Translating it yields CASSPADSRAEAFF.

This chain joins TRBV15 and TRBJ2-1; 10 positions match TRBD2. V shed 3 bases and J 1 base; nucleotides not matched to a gene: 0. Germline assignment: CDR1 LNHNV and CDR2 YYDKDF (reference sequence). The CDR3 contains 15 residues. The CDR3 reads CATSRTSGSYNEQFF. CDR3 in DNA: TGTGCCACCAGCAGGACTAGCGGGTCCTACAATGAGCAGTTCTTC.

This clonotype came up a few times. The chain employs TRBV12-3 or TRBV12-4 and TRBJ1-2, with D hard to call. The V end lost 1 base, the J end lost 5 bases, and 20 bases lay between the germline ends. The CDR3 has 17 residues. The CDR3 DNA is TGTGCCAGCAGTTTAGATTGGCGTGATGTGGGCGTGTATGGCTACACCTTC. Its protein is CASSLDWRDVGVYGYTF.

The genes are TRBV5-1 and TRBJ1-1, with TRBD1 matching over 7 bases. CDR3 length equals 13 residues. CDR1 is SGHRS, CDR2 YFSETQ, per germline. After removal of 8 bases from V and 3 bases from J, the junction contained 7 bases not matched to a gene. The CDR3 DNA follows: TGCGCCAGTCGACAGGGCGGGCACACTGAAGCTTTCTTT. It yields the protein CASRQGGHTEAFF.